The 21 T cell receptor beta chains below were found in one sample sequenced in a study of blood T cells in healthy people across ages. Sample-barcoded 5' priming and a J-beta primer mix drove a second PCR of roughly 6 to 12 cycles. TCRdb passed the 5' RACE reads through MiXCR, listing each CDR3 protein once. There are hundreds of thousands of distinct CDR3 sequences in the sample; about 21% occur only once, and roughly 3.6% lies in the top ten. Sequencing input: blood. These receptors all come from a man between 65 and 85 years old in good health.

The CDR3: CASSFGRAGGGGNEQFF. The CDR3 nucleotides read TGTGCCAGCAGCTTCGGCCGAGCGGGAGGGGGTGGTAATGAGCAGTTCTTC. The chain joins TRBV7-2 to TRBJ2-1; 10 bases agree with TRBD2. This CDR3 comprises 17 residues. J was trimmed by 7 bases and V by 3 bases; bases with no gene match: 12. The germline gives CDR1 SGHTA, CDR2 FQGNSA.

The chain links TRBV6-5 to TRBJ1-2, with D hard to call. The CDR3 runs 12 residues. The V end was cut by 7 bases, the J end by 4 bases, with 10 bases between. Germline CDR1 is MNHEY and CDR2 is SVGAGI. The CDR3 spells CASTDGSYGYTF. Here the CDR3 DNA reads TGTGCCAGCACCGACGGCTCCTATGGCTACACCTTC.

The rearrangement uses TRBV7-2 and TRBJ2-7; D perhaps matches TRBD2 (6 bases). This CDR3 comprises 15 residues. Trimming cost V 9 bases and J 3 bases, with 21 bases left between them. CDR1 and CDR2 (germline): SGHTA, FQGNSA. CDR3 amino acids: CASTRDFSMVYEQYF. DNA for the CDR3: TGTGCCAGTACACGGGACTTCAGCATGGTCTACGAGCAGTACTTC.

The chain recombines TRBV10-3 with TRBJ2-7; the match to TRBD2 covers 9 bases. Germline trimming cut 0 bases from V and 2 bases from J; bases unmatched to any gene: 14. The CDR3 is made up of 19 amino acids. Looked up from germline, CDR1 is ENHRY and CDR2 is SYGVKD. For the CDR3, the DNA is TGTGCCATCAGTGAGTCGGGTTTGGGAACTAGCGGGCCCGCCTACGAGCAGTACTTC. It codes for CAISESGLGTSGPAYEQYF.

This clonotype was observed a handful of times. A clone one base away is much larger, so this may be a read error. V and J are TRBV14 and TRBJ1-6; D is perhaps TRBD1 (6 bases). The CDR3 loop spans 14 amino acids. Germline values: CDR1 SGHDN, CDR2 FVKESK. The CDR3 coding sequence is TGTGCCGGCAGCCTGCAGGGGAATAATTCACCCCTCCACTTT. Translation gives CAGSLQGNNSPLHF.

The CDR3 DNA is TGTGCCAGCAAACTTCCCCTTTACAATGAGCAGTTCTTC. It is translated as CASKLPLYNEQFF. This chain joins TRBV6-2 or TRBV6-3 and TRBJ2-1; D is unresolved. Germline V gene data show CDR1 as MNHEY and CDR2 as SVGEGT. The V gene lost 7 bases and the J gene lost 4 bases, with 11 bases spanning the gap. The CDR3 is 13 residues long.

On this clonotype itself: The CDR3 ends on some other residue instead of the conserved phenylalanine or tryptophan, so this is likely a read error. V and J are TRBV3-1 and TRBJ1-1; D call uncertain. V lost 2 bases, J lost 1 base, and 11 bases lay in between. Germline loops: CDR1 LGHDT, CDR2 YNNKEL (reference sequence). The CDR3 contains 15 residues. The CDR3 is CASSQSWRENTEAFS. Here the CDR3 DNA reads TGTGCCAGCAGCCAATCATGGAGGGAGAACACTGAAGCTTTCTCT.

The sample holds a few counts of this clonotype. The genes are TRBV13 and TRBJ1-1; D ambiguous. Trimming left V 5 bases short and J 10 bases short, with 14 bases between. The V gene's germline CDR1 is PRHDT and CDR2 FYEKMQ (reference sequence). This CDR3 has 12 amino acids. DNA of the CDR3: TGTGCCAGCAGCATAAAACCGCGGGCAGCTTTCTTT. As protein: CASSIKPRAAFF.

This clonotype was observed a few times. V usage is TRBV5-1 and J usage is TRBJ2-3; D might be TRBD1 (6 bases). The CDR3 totals 16 residues. Trimming removed 4 bases from V and 4 bases from J, with 19 bases in between. Germline V CDR1 and CDR2: SGHRS, YFSETQ. CDR3 sequence: CASSRDISASADTQYF. CDR3 bases: TGCGCCAGCAGCAGGGACATATCGGCTTCCGCAGATACGCAGTATTTT.

The chain joins TRBV20-1 to TRBJ2-1, with 15 bases matching TRBD2. CDR1 DFQATT and CDR2 SNEGSKA come from the germline V gene (reference sequence). This CDR3 is built from 17 residues. Trimming took 7 bases from V and 0 from J; bases not matched to a gene: 7. In DNA form, the CDR3 reads TGCAGTGTGGGACTAGCGGGGGGACTGAGCTCCTACAATGAGCAGTTCTTC. Translating it yields CSVGLAGGLSSYNEQFF.

The rearrangement links TRBV12-3 or TRBV12-4 to TRBJ2-4; 11 bases line up with TRBD2. V dropped 5 bases and J dropped 7; count of bases not matched to a gene: 16. The CDR3 sequence is 18 residues long. CDR3 loop: CASSPPAGVAGGPNIQYF. The CDR3 region has the DNA TGTGCCAGCAGTCCGCCGGCGGGCGTAGCGGGAGGGCCGAACATTCAGTACTTC.

This sequence joins TRBV5-6 and TRBJ2-3; 8 bases fit TRBD2. V was pared by 5 bases and J by 0 bases, with 8 bases of the junction left unmatched. Germline lookup yields CDR1 SGHDT and CDR2 YYEEEE. The CDR3 consists of 16 residues. In DNA form, the CDR3 reads TGTGCCAGCAGAAAGATAGCGGGGATGAGCACAGATACGCAGTATTTT. Protein product: CASRKIAGMSTDTQYF. Complete variable domain (other parts from reference TRBV5-6 and TRBJ2-3): DAGVTQSPTHLIKTRGQQVTLRCSPKSGHDTVSWYQQALGQGPQFIFQYYEEEERQRGNFPDRFSGHQFPNYSSELNVNALLLGDSALYLCASRKIAGMSTDTQYFGPGTRLTVL.

In its sample, this clonotype was seen a few times. At one end the junction does not follow the germline gene, possibly because of a read error. The chain combines TRBV7-2 with TRBJ1-6; D possibly corresponds to TRBD1 (5 bases). Germline lookup yields CDR1 SGHTA and CDR2 FQGNSA. CDR3 length: 16 amino acids. The CDR3 nucleotides are TGTGCCGGCAGCGCAACTGGGGCGATGAATAATTCACCCCTCCACTTT. Translated, it gives CAGSATGAMNNSPLHF.

V is TRBV5-1 and J is TRBJ2-1; 9 nucleotides line up with TRBD2. The CDR3 is 15 residues long. J gave up 7 bases and V 0 bases, and 5 bases lay outside the gene matches. Germline V lookup: CDR1 SGHRS, CDR2 YFSETQ. The CDR3 DNA reads as TGCGCCAGCAGCTTGGAAGGACTAGCGTTAAATGAGCAGTTCTTC. Protein: CASSLEGLALNEQFF.

V usage is TRBV10-1 and J usage is TRBJ2-5, with TRBD1 matching over 7 bases. Germline-derived CDR1 and CDR2 are WNHNN and SYGVQD (reference sequence). This CDR3 contains 15 residues. Unmatched junction bases numbered 12, after V lost 6 bases and J lost 5 bases. The CDR3 sequence: CASSSGTDSKETQYF. In DNA, the CDR3 is TGCGCCAGCAGCTCCGGGACAGACTCGAAGGAGACCCAGTACTTC.

The rearrangement links TRBV2 to TRBJ1-5; tentatively, D is TRBD1 (6 bases). This CDR3 is built from 13 residues. Trimming removed 7 bases at V and 0 bases at J, with 7 bases between. Germline loops: CDR1 SNHLY, CDR2 FYNNEI. Here the CDR3 reads CASTRGSNQPQHF. CDR3 sequence (DNA): TGTGCCAGCACCAGGGGTAGCAATCAGCCCCAGCATTTT.

CDR3 in amino acids: CASTQGTGNEKLFF. DNA for the CDR3: TGCGCCAGCACCCAGGGGACAGGGAATGAAAAACTGTTTTTT. This chain connects TRBV5-1 to TRBJ1-4; 9 bases map to TRBD1. Germline assignment: CDR1 SGHRS and CDR2 YFSETQ. The ends lost 6 bases at V and 5 bases at J; junction bases unmatched: 5. The CDR3 sequence is 14 residues long.

This clonotype was observed a few times. This chain links TRBV20-1 with TRBJ2-2; D remains ambiguous. The CDR3 is 15 residues long. V lost 2 bases and J 5 bases, leaving 15 bases between the germline ends. Germline V gene data show CDR1 as DFQATT and CDR2 as SNEGSKA (reference sequence). In DNA, the CDR3 is TGCAGTGCTAGAAGTTTCGACTCCCCGACCGGGGAGCTGTTTTTT. Translated, it gives CSARSFDSPTGELFF.

V and J are TRBV25-1 and TRBJ2-5; possible D gene TRBD1, 6 bases. V dropped 2 bases and J dropped 11 bases, with 18 bases sitting between them. This CDR3 spans 14 amino acids. Germline loops: CDR1 MGHDK, CDR2 SYGVNS. CDR3 region: CASSEVGQGRGQYF. The CDR3 DNA sequence: TGTGCCAGCAGTGAAGTAGGGCAGGGGAGAGGGCAGTACTTC. Full variable domain (rest looked up from reference TRBV25-1 and TRBJ2-5): EADIYQTPRYLVIGTGKKITLECSQTMGHDKMYWYQQDPGMELHLIHYSYGVNSTEKGDLSSESTVSRIRTEHFPLTLESARPSHTSQYLCASSEVGQGRGQYFGPGTRLLVL.

The V call is TRBV5-1, the J call TRBJ1-1; D remains ambiguous. CDR1 SGHRS and CDR2 YFSETQ come from the germline V gene. The CDR3 consists of 14 residues. V was shortened by 4 bases and J by 1 base, with 11 bases between the two germline ends. The CDR3 reads CASSTLEGNTEAFF. In DNA, the CDR3 is TGCGCCAGCAGCACCCTGGAGGGGAACACTGAAGCTTTCTTT.

This clonotype appeared a few times. One junction end does not reproduce the germline sequence, and a read error may be involved. The chain links TRBV3-1 to TRBJ2-5; tentative D call: TRBD1 (6 bases). Looked up from germline, CDR1 is LGHDT and CDR2 is YNNKEL (reference sequence). This CDR3 is 13 amino acids long. The CDR3 sequence: CASSHQGGRRRNF. The CDR3 nucleotides are TGTGCCAGCAGCCACCAAGGGGGAAGACGCCGGAACTTC.